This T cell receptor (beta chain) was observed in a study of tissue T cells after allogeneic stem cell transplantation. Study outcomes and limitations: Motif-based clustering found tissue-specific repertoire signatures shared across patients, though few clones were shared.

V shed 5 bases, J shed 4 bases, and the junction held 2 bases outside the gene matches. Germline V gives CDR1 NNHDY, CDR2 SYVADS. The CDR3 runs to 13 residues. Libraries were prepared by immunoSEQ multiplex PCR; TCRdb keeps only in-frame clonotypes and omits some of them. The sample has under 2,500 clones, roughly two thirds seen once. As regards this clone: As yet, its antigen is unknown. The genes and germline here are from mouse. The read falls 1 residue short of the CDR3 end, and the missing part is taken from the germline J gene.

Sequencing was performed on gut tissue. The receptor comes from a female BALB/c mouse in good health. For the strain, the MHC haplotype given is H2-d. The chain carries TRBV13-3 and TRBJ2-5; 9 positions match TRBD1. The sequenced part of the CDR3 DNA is TGTGCCAGCAGCCGGGACAGGGAAGACACCCAGTAC. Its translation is CASSRDREDTQY. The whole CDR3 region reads CASSRDREDTQYF. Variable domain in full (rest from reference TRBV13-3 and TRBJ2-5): EAAVTQSPRSKVAVTGGKVTLSCHQTNNHDYMYWYRQDTGHGLRLIHYSYVADSTEKGDIPDGYKASRPSQENFSLILELASLSQTAVYFCASSRDREDTQYFGPGTRLLVL.